A selection of T cell receptor beta chains follows, all from one sample in a study of blood T cell repertoires in COVID-19. This table comes from immunoSEQ multiplex PCR, and its TCRdb copy is limited to in-frame clones, with some not included. This table has 52,000 or so clones, approximately 83% appearing once. Specimen: peripheral blood. Source of these receptors: a man aged 35 to 55 with acute or convalescent COVID-19. The conserved cysteine and the conserved F or W are not part of the CDR3 here. Each record gives: clone size, V gene, J gene, CDR3 protein. For some rows the clone size is stated as once, few or many, or as a class when expanded; others skip it.

clone_size: .
v_call: TRBV12-5
j_call: TRBJ1-2
cdr3_aa: ASGLARDIILANYGYT

clone_size: .
v_call: TRBV10-2
j_call: TRBJ1-1
cdr3_aa: ASAFQGRTEAF

clone_size: .
v_call: TRBV24-1
j_call: TRBJ2-5
cdr3_aa: ATVSNRQGASRETQY

clone_size: .
v_call: TRBV19
j_call: TRBJ2-5
cdr3_aa: ASSIGDTQETQY

clone_size: few
v_call: TRBV5-6
j_call: TRBJ2-1
cdr3_aa: ASSYSSGAKYNEQF

clone_size: many
v_call: TRBV7-9
j_call: TRBJ1-1
cdr3_aa: ASNPNRVPTEAF

clone_size: .
v_call: TRBV7-9
j_call: TRBJ1-1
cdr3_aa: ASKENSVNTEAF

clone_size: .
v_call: TRBV3-1/TRBV3-2
j_call: TRBJ2-5
cdr3_aa: ASSQEIWRSPQETQY

clone_size: .
v_call: TRBV5-4
j_call: TRBJ2-3
cdr3_aa: ASSLASARGRTDTQY

clone_size: .
v_call: TRBV4-1
j_call: TRBJ2-7
cdr3_aa: ASSQVKGWQDEQY

clone_size: .
v_call: TRBV18
j_call: TRBJ1-2
cdr3_aa: ASSPDRGYGYT

clone_size: .
v_call: TRBV11-3
j_call: TRBJ2-2
cdr3_aa: ASSDRDRSSTGELF

clone_size: .
v_call: TRBV27
j_call: TRBJ1-5
cdr3_aa: ASRRNRVFDQPQH

clone_size: .
v_call: TRBV6-5
j_call: TRBJ2-1
cdr3_aa: ATLVNRDYNEQF

clone_size: .
v_call: TRBV5-1
j_call: TRBJ2-2
cdr3_aa: ASSITSPGELF

clone_size: once
v_call: TRBV5-1
j_call: TRBJ1-2
cdr3_aa: ASSLGQLDYGYT

clone_size: .
v_call: TRBV19
j_call: TRBJ2-3
cdr3_aa: ATKLAGGSLGTQY

clone_size: once
v_call: TRBV2
j_call: TRBJ1-2
cdr3_aa: ASRNTGTNYGYT

clone_size: .
v_call: TRBV19
j_call: TRBJ1-2
cdr3_aa: ASSIARTSHGYT

clone_size: many
v_call: TRBV7-9
j_call: TRBJ2-7
cdr3_aa: ASGTGATEQY

clone_size: .
v_call: TRBV7-2
j_call: TRBJ1-5
cdr3_aa: ASTNGGQGNQPQH

clone_size: .
v_call: TRBV20-1
j_call: TRBJ1-2
cdr3_aa: SARDRGGYT

clone_size: .
v_call: TRBV19
j_call: TRBJ1-5
cdr3_aa: ASSPSVQPQH

clone_size: few
v_call: TRBV19
j_call: TRBJ1-5
cdr3_aa: ASSMSGSNQPQH

clone_size: .
v_call: TRBV6-5
j_call: TRBJ2-3
cdr3_aa: ASTFDPGDTQY

clone_size: .
v_call: TRBV14
j_call: TRBJ2-3
cdr3_aa: ASSHMARGIDTQY

clone_size: .
v_call: TRBV2
j_call: TRBJ1-1
cdr3_aa: ASSDSSTDTHRGPEAF

clone_size: .
v_call: TRBV5-1
j_call: TRBJ2-2
cdr3_aa: ASSDLAGEAGELF

clone_size: .
v_call: TRBV2
j_call: TRBJ1-5
cdr3_aa: ASSWETGQAPQH

clone_size: once
v_call: TRBV2
j_call: TRBJ2-2
cdr3_aa: ASRLAENTGELF

clone_size: few
v_call: TRBV10-3
j_call: TRBJ2-5
cdr3_aa: AISEAWTARRETQY

clone_size: .
v_call: TRBV7-9
j_call: TRBJ2-5
cdr3_aa: ASSPGQGIGTQY

clone_size: .
v_call: TRBV18
j_call: TRBJ1-2
cdr3_aa: ASSPSQGSGYT

clone_size: .
v_call: TRBV18
j_call: TRBJ1-2
cdr3_aa: ASSPAPGFYGYT

clone_size: .
v_call: TRBV7-2
j_call: TRBJ1-1
cdr3_aa: ASNQPGERRTVNTEAF

clone_size: .
v_call: TRBV10-3
j_call: TRBJ1-6
cdr3_aa: AIAQGASPLH

clone_size: large
v_call: TRBV19
j_call: TRBJ1-5
cdr3_aa: ASSIRQGSGNQPQH

clone_size: once
v_call: TRBV2
j_call: TRBJ2-5
cdr3_aa: ASRDRGLAQIGETQY

clone_size: few
v_call: TRBV13
j_call: TRBJ1-1
cdr3_aa: ASSTRDRGTEAF

clone_size: .
v_call: TRBV27
j_call: TRBJ2-7
cdr3_aa: ASSSGTGAWYEQY

clone_size: .
v_call: TRBV19
j_call: TRBJ1-2
cdr3_aa: ATLPRTGRNYGYT

clone_size: once
v_call: TRBV24-1
j_call: TRBJ1-1
cdr3_aa: ATIGQGEAEAF

clone_size: .
v_call: TRBV18
j_call: TRBJ2-5
cdr3_aa: ASSPAGTGQETQY

clone_size: .
v_call: TRBV19
j_call: TRBJ2-3
cdr3_aa: ASTGQGAIDTQY

clone_size: .
v_call: TRBV6-1
j_call: TRBJ2-1
cdr3_aa: ASSEELQIDEQF

clone_size: .
v_call: TRBV9
j_call: TRBJ2-5
cdr3_aa: ASSSRAYQETQY

clone_size: .
v_call: TRBV14
j_call: TRBJ1-3
cdr3_aa: ASSQATGTPIGNTIY

clone_size: .
v_call: TRBV9
j_call: TRBJ1-2
cdr3_aa: ASSEQGADYGYT

clone_size: .
v_call: TRBV3-1/TRBV3-2
j_call: TRBJ1-6
cdr3_aa: ASSQGTGGSNSPLH